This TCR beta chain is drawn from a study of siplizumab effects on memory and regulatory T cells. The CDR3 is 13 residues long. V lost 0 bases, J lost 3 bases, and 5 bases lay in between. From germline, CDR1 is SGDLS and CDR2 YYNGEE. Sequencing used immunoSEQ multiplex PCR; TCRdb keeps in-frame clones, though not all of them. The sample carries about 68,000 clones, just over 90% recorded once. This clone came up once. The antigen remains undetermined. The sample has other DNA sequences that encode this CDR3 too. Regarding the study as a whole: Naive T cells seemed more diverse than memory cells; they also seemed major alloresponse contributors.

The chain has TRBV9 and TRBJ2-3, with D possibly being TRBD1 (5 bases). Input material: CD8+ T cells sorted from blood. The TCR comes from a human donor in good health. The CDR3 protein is CASSVEGTDTQYF. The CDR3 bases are TGTGCCAGCAGCGTAGAGGGGACAGATACGCAGTATTTT.